These 15 T cell receptor beta chains share one sample of origin, sequenced in a study of T cell changes during pregnancy in multiple sclerosis. Data came from immunoSEQ multiplex PCR; TCRdb stores just in-frame clones and leaves some out. The data show 40,000 to 45,000 clones, with around nine tenths seen just once and 6.5% to 8.5% held by the top ten. The sequencing used CD8+ T cells from peripheral blood mononuclear cells, collected in the third trimester of pregnancy. These receptors all come from a female donor with multiple sclerosis, enrolled in a pregnancy study.

The V and J genes are TRBV6-5 and TRBJ2-5; maybe TRBD2 (5 bases). Trimming took off 2 bases at V and 2 bases at J, with 12 bases between the two ends. The CDR3 spans 15 residues. The germline CDR1 and CDR2 sequences are MNHEY and SVGAGI. CDR3 in DNA: TGTGCCAGCAGTTACACGTCCGAGGGACAAGAGACCCAGTACTTC. It codes for CASSYTSEGQETQYF.

The chain links TRBV19 to TRBJ1-2; D ambiguous. Germline V lookup: CDR1 LNHDA, CDR2 SQIVND (reference sequence). V shed 10 bases and J shed 5 bases, with 14 bases lying between them. CDR3 length: 12 amino acids. The CDR3, as DNA: TGTGCCACCGGAACGGGTCCGTATGGCTACACCTTC. Translating it yields CATGTGPYGYTF.

J is TRBJ2-1 and V is TRBV6-5; the match to TRBD2 covers 8 bases. Losses at the gene ends were 0 bases for V and 7 bases for J; bases not matched to a gene: 5. Per germline, CDR1 MNHEY and CDR2 SVGAGI. This CDR3 spans 15 amino acids. The CDR3 region is CASSYSGLASNEQFF. CDR3 in DNA: TGTGCCAGCAGTTACTCTGGACTAGCCTCTAATGAGCAGTTCTTC.

V gene TRBV19 combines with J gene TRBJ1-4; no reliable D call. V lost 8 bases and J lost 0, with 7 bases in between. Germline CDR1 LNHDA, CDR2 SQIVND (reference sequence). The CDR3 length is 13 residues. Written as DNA, the CDR3 is TGTGCCAGTCCCAATGCAACTAATGAAAAACTGTTTTTT. Translating gives CASPNATNEKLFF.

The V call is TRBV4-3, the J call TRBJ2-3; 7 bases match TRBD1. Per the germline V gene, CDR1 is LGHNA and CDR2 is YSLEER. The CDR3 length is 16 residues. J lost 4 bases, V lost 5 bases, and 12 bases had no gene match. The CDR3 bases are TGCGCCAGCAGCGGAAAAGACAGGGAAAATGCAGATACGCAGTATTTT. Amino acids: CASSGKDRENADTQYF.

The V gene is TRBV7-8, the J gene TRBJ2-1; unclear D gene. CDR3 size: 11 residues. V lost 8 bases and J 8 bases, leaving 10 bases between the germline ends. In germline, CDR1 is SGHVS, CDR2 FQNEAQ. This CDR3 reads CASPDRDEQFF. Here the CDR3 DNA reads TGTGCCAGCCCTGACCGGGATGAGCAGTTCTTC.

V usage is TRBV28 and J usage is TRBJ1-2; perhaps TRBD1 as D (6 bases). CDR1 MDHEN and CDR2 SYDVKM come from the germline V gene. CDR3 size: 15 residues. V gave up 6 bases and J gave up 4 bases, with 18 bases separating them. CDR3 DNA: TGTGCCAGCAGGGAAGAAGTAATGGACAGCTATGGCTACACCTTC. The encoded protein is CASREEVMDSYGYTF.

The V call is TRBV7-9, the J call TRBJ1-2, with 9 bases matching TRBD1. Germline lookup yields CDR1 SEHNR and CDR2 FQNEAQ (reference sequence). Germline trimming cut 5 bases from V and 5 bases from J; bases unmatched to any gene: 9. The CDR3 length is 15 residues. In DNA form, the CDR3 reads TGTGCCAGCAGCCCCGGCTGGGACAGGGTATATGGCTACACCTTC. It codes for CASSPGWDRVYGYTF.

V usage is TRBV11-2 and J usage is TRBJ2-3, with D tentatively TRBD2 (6 bases). The CDR3 loop spans 16 amino acids. V lost 0 bases to trimming and J lost 6 bases, with 16 bases between them. Per the germline V gene, CDR1 is SGHAT and CDR2 is FQNNGV. The CDR3 protein is CASSLDAGGPPDTQYF. DNA of the CDR3: TGTGCCAGCAGCTTAGACGCAGGAGGGCCCCCGGATACGCAGTATTTT.

The chain joins TRBV2 to TRBJ2-1, with D tentatively TRBD2 (6 bases). CDR1 is SNHLY and CDR2 is FYNNEI in the germline V gene. Between the trimmed V and J ends, which lost 5 bases and 7 bases, there was a span of 15 bases. The CDR3 is 14 amino acids. The CDR3 DNA follows: TGTGCCAGCAGTCCCAGTGGGGGGACGAATGAGCAGTTCTTC. Translating it yields CASSPSGGTNEQFF.

This clone was observed a handful of times. The chain has TRBV7-3 and TRBJ2-5; the match to TRBD1 covers 7 bases. There are 15 residues in the CDR3. V lost 1 base, J lost 7 bases, and 9 bases stayed unmatched. Germline assignment: CDR1 SGHTA and CDR2 FQGTGA. For the CDR3, the DNA is TGTGCCAGCAGCTTAATAGGGGGCTCAGGTGGGACCCAGTACTTC. Translating gives CASSLIGGSGGTQYF. Based on the CDR3 plus reference TRBV7-3 and TRBJ2-5, the full variable domain is GAGVSQTPSNKVTEKGKYVELRCDPISGHTALYWYRQSLGQGPEFLIYFQGTGAADDSGLPNDRFFAVRPEGSVSTLKIQRTERGDSAVYLCASSLIGGSGGTQYFGPGTRLLVL.

The chain uses TRBV11-1 and TRBJ2-5; 7 bases agree with TRBD1. In germline, CDR1 is SGHAT, CDR2 FQDESV (reference sequence). V gave up 1 base and J gave up 2 bases; unmatched junction bases: 10. The CDR3 is 17 amino acids. The CDR3 spells CASSLVAVGTEQETQYF. The CDR3 DNA reads TGTGCCAGCAGCTTAGTGGCCGTGGGGACAGAACAAGAGACCCAGTACTTC.

The V and J genes are TRBV7-3 and TRBJ2-3; 10 bases align to TRBD2. The junction had 12 bases not matched to a gene; V was cut back by 6 bases and J by 6 bases. The germline CDR1 and CDR2 sequences are SGHTA and FQGTGA. The CDR3 sequence is 16 residues long. The CDR3 protein is CASRQGLAGVGDTQYF. The CDR3 DNA is TGTGCCAGCAGGCAAGGGCTAGCGGGGGTAGGGGATACGCAGTATTTT.

The gene calls are TRBV28 and TRBJ2-3; D call uncertain. CDR1 is MDHEN, CDR2 SYDVKM, per germline. The CDR3 totals 19 residues. V was trimmed by 5 bases and J by 6 bases, leaving 30 bases between them. CDR3 sequence: CASSPTFLSSPGDVDTQYF. The CDR3 region has the DNA TGTGCCAGCAGTCCTACGTTCCTCTCCAGCCCCGGAGATGTGGATACGCAGTATTTT.

CDR3 protein: CASSLWTGAYNEQFF. The CDR3 DNA is TGTGCCAGCAGCTTATGGACAGGGGCCTACAATGAGCAGTTCTTC. The rearrangement links TRBV5-6 to TRBJ2-1, with TRBD1 matching 9 bases. The V segment lost 2 bases and the J segment 2 bases; nucleotides outside the gene matches: 2. This CDR3 spans 15 amino acids. Germline V gene sequence: CDR1 SGHDT, CDR2 YYEEEE.